This T cell receptor beta chain was profiled in a study of blood T cell repertoires in COVID-19. In the authors' methods: For nucleated cells, counts were estimated from reference gene primer amplification. The table came from immunoSEQ multiplex PCR; TCRdb's copy has only in-frame clones and leaves some out. V and J calls and clone size follow that table, whereas D and trimming were derived from the DNA. The sample lists about 140,000 clones, under 90% occurring once. Living in 24 US areas, the participants were between 18 and 89 years of age. The V gene's germline CDR1 is SGHDN and CDR2 FVKESK. The length of the CDR3 is 13 residues. Trimming took 0 bases from V and 11 from J, leaving 11 bases between them.

The clonotype was recovered from a woman between 18 and 29 years old who had been exposed to COVID-19. The chain couples TRBV14 to TRBJ1-5; no clear D gene. The sequenced sample was PBMCs or T cells enriched from blood (not recorded which). This CDR3 is CASSQDTLGAQHF. CDR3 DNA: TGTGCCAGCAGCCAAGACACCCTCGGGGCCCAGCATTTT.